A selection of T cell receptor beta chains follows, all from one sample in a study of cytomegalovirus exposure and HLA in healthy donors. Libraries were prepared by immunoSEQ multiplex PCR; TCRdb keeps only in-frame clonotypes and omits some of them. This table holds 90,000 to 100,000 clones, 9.4% found once. Sample: PBMCs. These receptors were obtained from a man aged 45-65 years in good health and CMV-seropositive. Both conserved end residues are part of each CDR3. The D gene is left open where the match is weak. For some rows the clone size is stated as once, few or many, or as a class when expanded; others skip it.

clone size	D gene	V gene	J gene	CDR3 DNA	CDR3 protein
few	TRBD1	TRBV7-8	TRBJ1-1	TGTGCCAGCAGCAGACGGACAGGGTCCACTGAAGCTTTCTTT	CASSRRTGSTEAFF
.	TRBD2	TRBV7-7	TRBJ2-3	TGTGCTAGCAGCTTAGGACTAGCGGGAGCGGGCACGCAGTATTTT	CASSLGLAGAGTQYF
.	.	TRBV19	TRBJ2-7	TGTGCCAGTAGCCCCGAGAGGGGGAGGGCCTTCTCCTACGAGCAGTACTTC	CASSPERGRAFSYEQYF
.	TRBD2	TRBV5-1	TRBJ2-1	TGCGCCAGCAGCCCCGCTAGCGGGAGGCGCAATAGTGAGCAGTTCTTC	CASSPASGRRNSEQFF
few	.	TRBV6-5	TRBJ1-5	TGTGCCAGCGGGCCATCCGGGGGCAATCAGCCCCAGCATTTT	CASGPSGGNQPQHF
.	.	TRBV7-9	TRBJ2-3	TGTGCCAGCAGCCCGGGCTTTACGGGAGGGGGCTACATCACAGATACGCAGTATTTT	CASSPGFTGGGYITDTQYF
few	.	TRBV29-1	TRBJ2-7	TGCAGCGTAAGACCAGGGGCCTCCTACGAGCAGTACTTC	CSVRPGASYEQYF
few	TRBD2	TRBV4-1	TRBJ2-1	TGCGCCAGCAGCTATGGGGCTAGCGGGAGAAATGAGCAGTTCTTC	CASSYGASGRNEQFF
.	.	TRBV11-2	TRBJ1-2	TGTGCCAGCAGCGCCGACGGCGGCTACTATGGCTACACCTTC	CASSADGGYYGYTF
.	.	TRBV5-1	TRBJ2-7	TGCGCCAGCAGCCCTCAGACTAGCAGGGGCGAGCAGTACTTC	CASSPQTSRGEQYF
.	TRBD2	TRBV9	TRBJ2-3	TGTGCCAGCAGCGTCGCGGGACTAGATACAGATACGCAGTATTTT	CASSVAGLDTDTQYF
.	.	TRBV7-9	TRBJ2-1	TGTGCCAGCAGCTTGGCTAGAAGGCGTGACAATGAGCAGTTCTTC	CASSLARRRDNEQFF
few	.	TRBV7-8	TRBJ1-2	TGTGCCAGCAGCTTAACCCCAAAAGAGTATGGCTACACCTTC	CASSLTPKEYGYTF
.	TRBD2	TRBV5-8	TRBJ2-3	TGTGCCAGCAGCCATAGCGGGAGGGCCTCAGATACGCAGTATTTT	CASSHSGRASDTQYF
.	.	TRBV7-9	TRBJ2-4	TGTGCCAGCAGCCTAGAGCTAGCCAAAAACATTCAGTACTTC	CASSLELAKNIQYF
few	.	TRBV9	TRBJ2-3	TGTGCCAGCAGCGTAGGGACAACAGATACGCAGTATTTT	CASSVGTTDTQYF
.	.	TRBV6-6	TRBJ1-5	TGTGCCAGCACCACGTTCAGGGGCGGCAATCAGCCCCAGCATTTT	CASTTFRGGNQPQHF
.	TRBD2	TRBV27	TRBJ2-1	TGTGCCAGCAGTTTACTTAGCGGGAGGGCGTCCTACAATGAGCAGTTCTTC	CASSLLSGRASYNEQFF
few	.	TRBV6-1	TRBJ1-1	TGTGCCAGCAGCGTTGACAAGAACACTGAAGCTTTCTTT	CASSVDKNTEAFF
.	TRBD2	TRBV6-5	TRBJ2-5	TGTGCCAGCACTCCTCCGGGACTAGACCAAGAGACCCAGTACTTC	CASTPPGLDQETQYF
.	.	TRBV10-3	TRBJ1-2	TGTGCCATCAGTGATTCCGGGACAAAGCTCCTTGGCTACACCTTC	CAISDSGTKLLGYTF
few	TRBD2	TRBV4-1	TRBJ2-2	TGCGCCAGCAGCCAAGATTCCTTCGGGACTAGCGGGAGCGCCGGGGAGCTGTTTTTT	CASSQDSFGTSGSAGELFF
few	TRBD2	TRBV5-1	TRBJ2-3	TGCGCCAGCAGCTTGGCCCCAGCGGGAAGCACAGATACGCAGTATTTT	CASSLAPAGSTDTQYF
many	.	TRBV2	TRBJ2-5	TGTGCCAGCACCCAAAATCCCGGTCGGGAGACCCAGTACTTC	CASTQNPGRETQYF
.	TRBD1	TRBV19	TRBJ2-5	TGTGCCAGTAGCAACCTCGGGACAGGCCAAGAGACCCAGTACTTC	CASSNLGTGQETQYF
.	.	TRBV19	TRBJ1-1	TGTGCCAGTAGTCCGCCCCTGGGGCCTGAAGCTTTCTTT	CASSPPLGPEAFF
few	.	TRBV28	TRBJ1-4	TGTGCTACCTACCGGGGGAATGAAAAACTGTTTTTT	CATYRGNEKLFF
few	.	TRBV5-8	TRBJ2-7	TGTGCCAGCAGCTTGTTGGCAGGGGAATCCTACGAGCAGTACTTC	CASSLLAGESYEQYF
.	.	TRBV30	TRBJ1-4	TGTGCCTGCCCTGGGAGGTCAACTAATGAAAAACTGTTTTTT	CACPGRSTNEKLFF
few	.	TRBV28	TRBJ1-2	TGTGCCAGCTCTGACATGGGGCGGGGGAACTATGGCTACACCTTC	CASSDMGRGNYGYTF
few	TRBD2	TRBV7-2	TRBJ2-3	TGTGCCAGCAGCCTAAGCGGGAGGGCCGGAGATACGCAGTATTTT	CASSLSGRAGDTQYF
.	.	TRBV28	TRBJ2-1	TGTGCCAGCGGGCAGCCCTACAATGAGCAGTTCTTC	CASGQPYNEQFF